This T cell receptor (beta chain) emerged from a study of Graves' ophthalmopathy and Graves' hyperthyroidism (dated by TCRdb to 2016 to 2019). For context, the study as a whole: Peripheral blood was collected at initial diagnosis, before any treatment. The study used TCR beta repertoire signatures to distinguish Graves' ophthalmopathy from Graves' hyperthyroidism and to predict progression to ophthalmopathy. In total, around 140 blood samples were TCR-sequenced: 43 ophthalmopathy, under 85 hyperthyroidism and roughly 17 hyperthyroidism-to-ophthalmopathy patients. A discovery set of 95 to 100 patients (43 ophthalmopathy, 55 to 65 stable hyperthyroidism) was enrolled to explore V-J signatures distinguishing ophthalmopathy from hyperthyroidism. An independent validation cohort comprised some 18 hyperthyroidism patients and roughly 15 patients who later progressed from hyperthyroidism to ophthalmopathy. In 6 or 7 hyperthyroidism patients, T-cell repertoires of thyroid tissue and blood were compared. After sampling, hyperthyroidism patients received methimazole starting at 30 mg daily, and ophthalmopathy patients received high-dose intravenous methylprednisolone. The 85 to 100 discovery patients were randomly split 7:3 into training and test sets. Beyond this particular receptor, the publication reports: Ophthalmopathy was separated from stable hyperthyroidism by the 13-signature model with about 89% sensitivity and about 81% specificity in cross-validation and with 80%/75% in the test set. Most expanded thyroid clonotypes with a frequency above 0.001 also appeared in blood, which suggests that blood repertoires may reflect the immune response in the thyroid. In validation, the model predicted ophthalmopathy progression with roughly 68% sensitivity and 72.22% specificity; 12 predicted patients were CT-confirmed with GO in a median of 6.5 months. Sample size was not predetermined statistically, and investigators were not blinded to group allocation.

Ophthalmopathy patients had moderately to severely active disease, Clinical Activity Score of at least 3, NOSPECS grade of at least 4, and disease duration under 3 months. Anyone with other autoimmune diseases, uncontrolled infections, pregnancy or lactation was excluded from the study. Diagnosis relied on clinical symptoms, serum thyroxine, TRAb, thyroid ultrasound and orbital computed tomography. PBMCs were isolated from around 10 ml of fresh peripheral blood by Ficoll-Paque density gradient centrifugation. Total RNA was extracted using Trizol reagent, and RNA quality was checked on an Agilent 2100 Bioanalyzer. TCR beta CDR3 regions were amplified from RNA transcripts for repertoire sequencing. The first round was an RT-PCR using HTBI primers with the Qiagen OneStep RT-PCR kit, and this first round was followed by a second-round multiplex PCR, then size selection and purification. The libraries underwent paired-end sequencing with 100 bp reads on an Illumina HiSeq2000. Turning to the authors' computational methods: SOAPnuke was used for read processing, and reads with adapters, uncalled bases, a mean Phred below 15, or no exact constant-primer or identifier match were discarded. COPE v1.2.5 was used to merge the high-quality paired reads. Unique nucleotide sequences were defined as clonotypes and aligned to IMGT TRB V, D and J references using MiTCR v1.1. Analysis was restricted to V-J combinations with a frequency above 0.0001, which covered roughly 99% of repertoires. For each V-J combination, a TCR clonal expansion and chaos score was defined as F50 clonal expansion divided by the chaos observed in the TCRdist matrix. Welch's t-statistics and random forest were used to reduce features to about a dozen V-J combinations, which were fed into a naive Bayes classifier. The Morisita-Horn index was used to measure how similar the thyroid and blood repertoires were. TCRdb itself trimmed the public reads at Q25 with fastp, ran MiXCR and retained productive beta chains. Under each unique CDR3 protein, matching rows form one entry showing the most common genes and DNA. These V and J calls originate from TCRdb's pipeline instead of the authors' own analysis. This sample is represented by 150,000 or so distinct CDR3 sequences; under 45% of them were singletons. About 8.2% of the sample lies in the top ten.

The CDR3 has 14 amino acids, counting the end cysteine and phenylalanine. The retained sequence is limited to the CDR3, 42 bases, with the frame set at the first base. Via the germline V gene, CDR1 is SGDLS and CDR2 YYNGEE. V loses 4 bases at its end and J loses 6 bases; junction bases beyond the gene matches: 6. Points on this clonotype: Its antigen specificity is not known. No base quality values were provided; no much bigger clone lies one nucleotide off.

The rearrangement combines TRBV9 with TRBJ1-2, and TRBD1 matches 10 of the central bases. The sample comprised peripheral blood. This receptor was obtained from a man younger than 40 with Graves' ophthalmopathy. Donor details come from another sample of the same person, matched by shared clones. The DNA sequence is TGTGCCAGCAGCCCAGGACAGGGGGAGGATGGCTACACCTTC. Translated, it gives CASSPGQGEDGYTF. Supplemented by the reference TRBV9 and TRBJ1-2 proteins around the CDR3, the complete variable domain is DSGVTQTPKHLITATGQRVTLRCSPRSGDLSVYWYQQSLDQGLQFLIQYYNGEERAKGNILERFSAQQFPDLHSELNLSSLELGDSALYFCASSPGQGEDGYTFGSGTRLTVV.